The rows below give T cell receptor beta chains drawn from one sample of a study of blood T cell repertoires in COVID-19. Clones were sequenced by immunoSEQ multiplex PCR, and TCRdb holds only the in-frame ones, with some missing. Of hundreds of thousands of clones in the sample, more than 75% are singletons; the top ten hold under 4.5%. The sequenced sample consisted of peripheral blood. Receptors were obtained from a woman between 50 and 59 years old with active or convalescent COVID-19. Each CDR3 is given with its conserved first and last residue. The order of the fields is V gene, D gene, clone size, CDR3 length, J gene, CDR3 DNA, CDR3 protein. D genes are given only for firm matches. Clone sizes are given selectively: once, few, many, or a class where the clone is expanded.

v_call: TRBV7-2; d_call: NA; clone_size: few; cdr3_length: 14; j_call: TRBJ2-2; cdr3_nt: TGTGCCAGCAGCCCAGGGCCAAACACCGGGGAGCTGTTTTTT; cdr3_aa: CASSPGPNTGELFF
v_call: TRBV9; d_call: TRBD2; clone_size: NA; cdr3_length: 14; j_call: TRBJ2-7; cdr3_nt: TGTGCCAGCAGCGTAGCGGGGGGAAACTACGAGCAGTACTTC; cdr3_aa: CASSVAGGNYEQYF
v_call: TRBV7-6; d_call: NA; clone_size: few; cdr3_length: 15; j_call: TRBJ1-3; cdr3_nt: TGTGCCAGCAGCTTCGGTCCGGGCTCTGGAAACACCATATATTTT; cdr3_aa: CASSFGPGSGNTIYF
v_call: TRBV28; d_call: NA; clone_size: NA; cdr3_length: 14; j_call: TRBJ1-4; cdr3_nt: TGTGCCAGCAGTCCGACCCCCATCGGGGAAAAACTGTTTTTT; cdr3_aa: CASSPTPIGEKLFF
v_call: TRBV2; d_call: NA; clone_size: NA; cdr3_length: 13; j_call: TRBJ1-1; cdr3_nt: TGTGCCAGCAAGGGGACTTTGGGGGCTGAAGCTTTCTTT; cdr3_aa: CASKGTLGAEAFF
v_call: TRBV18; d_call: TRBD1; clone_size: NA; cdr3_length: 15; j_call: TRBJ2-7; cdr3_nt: TGTGCCAGCTCACCTCGGGGACAGGGCACCCACGAGCAGTACTTC; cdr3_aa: CASSPRGQGTHEQYF
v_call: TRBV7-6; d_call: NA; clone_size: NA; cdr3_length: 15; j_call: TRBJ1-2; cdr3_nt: TGTGCCAGCAGCTTACTCGAGGGCTCGAACTATGGCTACACCTTC; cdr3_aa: CASSLLEGSNYGYTF
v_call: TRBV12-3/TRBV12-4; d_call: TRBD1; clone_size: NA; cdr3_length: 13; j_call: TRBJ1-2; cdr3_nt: TGTGCCAGCAGTGACAGGGGTGACTATGGCTACACCTTC; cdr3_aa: CASSDRGDYGYTF
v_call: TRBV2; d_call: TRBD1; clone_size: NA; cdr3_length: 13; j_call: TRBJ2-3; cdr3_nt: TGTGCCAGCACGACAGGGGGCAAAGATACGCAGTATTTT; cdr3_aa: CASTTGGKDTQYF
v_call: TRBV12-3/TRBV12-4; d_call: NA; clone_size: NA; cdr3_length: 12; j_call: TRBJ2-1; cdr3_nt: TGTGCCAGCAGCCCACAGGGCTATGAGCAGTTCTTC; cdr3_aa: CASSPQGYEQFF
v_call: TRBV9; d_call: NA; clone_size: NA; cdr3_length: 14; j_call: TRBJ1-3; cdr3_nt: TGTGCCAGCAGCGATAGCATCTCTGGAAACACCATATATTTT; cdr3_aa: CASSDSISGNTIYF
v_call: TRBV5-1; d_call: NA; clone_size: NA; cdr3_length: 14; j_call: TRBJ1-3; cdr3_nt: TGCGCCAGCAGCTTGCAGGGGCCGGGAAACACCATATATTTT; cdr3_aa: CASSLQGPGNTIYF
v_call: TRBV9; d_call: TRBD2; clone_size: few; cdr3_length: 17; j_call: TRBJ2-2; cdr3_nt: TGTGCCAGCAGCGTAGCGGGGAGCGGGAGGCCTACCGGGGAGCTGTTTTTT; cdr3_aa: CASSVAGSGRPTGELFF
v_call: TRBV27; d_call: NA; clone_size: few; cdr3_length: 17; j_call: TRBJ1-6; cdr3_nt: TGTGCCAGCAGTTTAAAGATTCAGCAGGGGTCTCGTTCACCCCTCCACTTT; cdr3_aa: CASSLKIQQGSRSPLHF
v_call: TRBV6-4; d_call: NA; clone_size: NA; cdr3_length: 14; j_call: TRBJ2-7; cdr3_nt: TGTGCCAGCAGTACACGGGACTTATCCTACGAGCAGTACTTC; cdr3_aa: CASSTRDLSYEQYF
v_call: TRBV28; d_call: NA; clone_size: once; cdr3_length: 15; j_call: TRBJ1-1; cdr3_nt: TGTGCCAGCAACCCCGGCCGGGGAGGAAGCACTGAAGCTTTCTTT; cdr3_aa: CASNPGRGGSTEAFF
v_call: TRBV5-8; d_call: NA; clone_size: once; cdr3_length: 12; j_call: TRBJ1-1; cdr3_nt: TGTGCCAGCAGCGACGACACTTATGAAGCTTTCTTT; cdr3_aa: CASSDDTYEAFF
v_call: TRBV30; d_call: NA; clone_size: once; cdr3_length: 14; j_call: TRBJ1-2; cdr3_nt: TGTGCCTGGAGTCCTGGGGGACTTAACTATGGCTACACCTTC; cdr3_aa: CAWSPGGLNYGYTF
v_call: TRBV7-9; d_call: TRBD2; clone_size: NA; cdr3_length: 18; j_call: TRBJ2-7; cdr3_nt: TGTGCCAGCAGCTTTTTCGGCCAGCGACTAGCGGGACGGTACGAGCAGTACTTC; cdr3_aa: CASSFFGQRLAGRYEQYF
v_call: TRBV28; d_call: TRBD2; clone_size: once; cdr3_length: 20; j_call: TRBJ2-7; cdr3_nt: TGTGCCAGCAGAGGTTTGAACAGCGGGAGCTGGATTAAAGCTCCCTACGAGCAGTACTTC; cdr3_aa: CASRGLNSGSWIKAPYEQYF
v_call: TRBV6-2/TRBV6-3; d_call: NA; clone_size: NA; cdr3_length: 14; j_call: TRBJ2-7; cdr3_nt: TGTGCCAGCAGTTACTCCACTAGTTCCTACGAGCAGTACTTC; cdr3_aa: CASSYSTSSYEQYF
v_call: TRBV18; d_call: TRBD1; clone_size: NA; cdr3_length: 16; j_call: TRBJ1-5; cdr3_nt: TGTGCCAGCTCACCAACCACAGGGGTTAGCAATCAGCCCCAGCATTTT; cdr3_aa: CASSPTTGVSNQPQHF
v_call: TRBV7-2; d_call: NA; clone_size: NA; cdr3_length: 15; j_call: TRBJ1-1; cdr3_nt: TGTGCCAGCAGCTTATCGGAGGGTCGGAACACTGAAGCTTTCTTT; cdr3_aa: CASSLSEGRNTEAFF
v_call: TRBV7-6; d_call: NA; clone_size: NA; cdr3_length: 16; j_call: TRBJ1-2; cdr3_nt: TGTGCCAGCAGCTTAGCGTTAGCCTCGGAGAACTATGGCTACACCTTC; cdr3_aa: CASSLALASENYGYTF
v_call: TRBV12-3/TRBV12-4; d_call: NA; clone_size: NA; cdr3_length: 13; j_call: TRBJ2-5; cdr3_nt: TGTGCCAGCAATTCAGGGTACCAAGAGACCCAGTACTTC; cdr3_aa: CASNSGYQETQYF
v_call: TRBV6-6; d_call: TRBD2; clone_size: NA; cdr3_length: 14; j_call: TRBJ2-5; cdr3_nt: TGTGCCAGCATTAGCGGGGGAAACCAAGAGACCCAGTACTTC; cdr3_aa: CASISGGNQETQYF
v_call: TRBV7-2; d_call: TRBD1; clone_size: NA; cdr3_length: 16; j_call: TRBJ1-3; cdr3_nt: TGTGCCAGCAGCTTAGAGGCCAGGGGGCCTGGAAACACCATATATTTT; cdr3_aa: CASSLEARGPGNTIYF
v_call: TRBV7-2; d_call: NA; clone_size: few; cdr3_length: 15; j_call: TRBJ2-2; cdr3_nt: TGTGCCAGCAGCCCACAGGGATGGTACACCGGGGAGCTGTTTTTT; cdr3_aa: CASSPQGWYTGELFF